This T cell receptor (beta chain) was sequenced for a study of blood T cell repertoires in COVID-19. CDR1 and CDR2 from the germline V gene are MNHNY and SVGAGI (reference sequence). After removal of 2 bases from V and 3 bases from J, the junction contained 6 bases not matched to a gene. CDR3 length equals 16 residues. Measured with immunoSEQ multiplex PCR; TCRdb has only the in-frame clones, and not every one. The sample lists some 190,000 clones, roughly 84% occurring once. The sample taken for sequencing was peripheral blood. This rearrangement joins TRBV6-6 to TRBJ2-5; 10 nucleotides line up with TRBD2. The clonotype was recovered from a woman of 80 years or more with acute or convalescent COVID-19. CDR3: CASSYPSGGGEETQYF. CDR3 coding DNA: TGTGCCAGCAGTTACCCAAGCGGGGGGGGCGAAGAGACCCAGTACTTC.